The 7 T cell receptor beta chains presented below share a single source sample, sequenced in a study of blood T cell repertoires in COVID-19. TCRdb keeps only in-frame clones here, not all; method: immunoSEQ multiplex PCR. The sample includes 100,000 to 150,000 clones, roughly 80% of them seen just once. Source material: peripheral blood. The origin of the receptors is a human donor in a cohort sampled during active COVID-19.

This chain connects TRBV4-2 to TRBJ2-6, with 8 bases matching TRBD1. Germline V gene data show CDR1 as LGHNA and CDR2 as YNFKEQ. Germline trimming cut 4 bases from V and 3 bases from J; bases unmatched to any gene: 11. The CDR3 has 18 amino acids. The CDR3 nucleotides read TGTGCCAGCAGCCCGATCGACACAGGGGGAGATGGGGCCAACGTCCTGACTTTC. Translation gives CASSPIDTGGDGANVLTF.

The chain employs TRBV29-1 and TRBJ2-6, with D possibly being TRBD1 (5 bases). V shed 6 bases and J shed 4 bases, with 16 bases lying between them. Germline V gene sequence: CDR1 SQVTM, CDR2 ANQGSEA. This CDR3 region has 15 residues. The CDR3 bases are TGCAGCGTGAGCACAGGCACCCGGGGGGCCAACGTCCTGACTTTC. This gives the protein CSVSTGTRGANVLTF.

The V call is TRBV7-8, the J call TRBJ2-2; D perhaps matches TRBD1 (6 bases). V lost 0 bases to trimming and J lost 0 bases, with 17 bases between them. Germline V gives CDR1 SGHVS, CDR2 FQNEAQ. The CDR3 runs to 19 residues. CDR3 sequence: CASSLAFSLTGPNTGELFF. Written as DNA, the CDR3 is TGTGCCAGCAGCTTAGCGTTTTCCTTGACAGGACCGAACACCGGGGAGCTGTTTTTT.

The gene calls are TRBV6-5 and TRBJ1-2, with 7 bases aligning to TRBD1. With 4 bases clipped from V and 2 bases from J, the junction kept 4 bases outside the gene matches. Germline-derived CDR1 and CDR2 are MNHEY and SVGAGI. This CDR3 has 14 residues. CDR3 bases: TGTGCCAGCAGTTTCGGGACAGCCAACTATGGCTACACCTTC. This translates into CASSFGTANYGYTF.

J is TRBJ2-1 and V is TRBV6-2 or TRBV6-3; 7 bases fit TRBD2. The germline CDR1 and CDR2 sequences are MNHEY and SVGEGT. Germline trimming cut 5 bases from V and 5 bases from J; bases unmatched to any gene: 9. The CDR3 covers 15 residues. The CDR3 here is CASSRAGKKNNEQFF. CDR3 nucleotides: TGTGCCAGCAGTAGAGCGGGAAAGAAAAACAATGAGCAGTTCTTC.

The chain joins TRBV29-1 to TRBJ2-5; TRBD2 matches at 8 bases. There are 13 residues in the CDR3. Germline V gene sequence: CDR1 SQVTM, CDR2 ANQGSEA. Trimming at V came to 2 bases and at J to 1 base, leaving 0 bases not matched to a gene. CDR3 protein: CSVETSGQETQYF. The CDR3 region has the DNA TGCAGCGTTGAAACTAGCGGCCAAGAGACCCAGTACTTC.

This clone appeared many times. The V and J genes are TRBV5-6 and TRBJ2-7; perhaps TRBD1 as D (5 bases). This CDR3 has 14 amino acids. Germline V lookup: CDR1 SGHDT, CDR2 YYEEEE. The V and J ends lost 3 bases and 4 bases respectively, with 14 bases between them. DNA for the CDR3: TGTGCCAGCAGCTACACAGGATTAGCTTACGAGCAGTACTTC. It specifies CASSYTGLAYEQYF.